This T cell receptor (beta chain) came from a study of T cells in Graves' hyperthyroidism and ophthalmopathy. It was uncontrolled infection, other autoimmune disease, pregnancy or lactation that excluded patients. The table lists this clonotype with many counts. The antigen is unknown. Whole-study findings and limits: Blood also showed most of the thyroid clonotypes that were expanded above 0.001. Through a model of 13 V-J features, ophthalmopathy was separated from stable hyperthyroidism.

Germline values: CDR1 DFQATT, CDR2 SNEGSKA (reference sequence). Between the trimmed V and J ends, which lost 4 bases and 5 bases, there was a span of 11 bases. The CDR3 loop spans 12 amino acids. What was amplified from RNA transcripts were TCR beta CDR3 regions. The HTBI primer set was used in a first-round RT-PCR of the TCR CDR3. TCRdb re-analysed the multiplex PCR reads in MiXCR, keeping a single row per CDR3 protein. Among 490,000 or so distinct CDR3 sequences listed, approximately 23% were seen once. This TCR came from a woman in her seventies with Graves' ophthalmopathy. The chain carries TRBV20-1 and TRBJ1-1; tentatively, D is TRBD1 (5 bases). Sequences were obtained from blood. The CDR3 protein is CSAIPRETEAFF. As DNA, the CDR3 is TGCAGTGCTATCCCCAGGGAAACTGAAGCTTTCTTT.